The source of this T cell receptor (beta chain) is a study of blood T cell repertoires in COVID-19. For the study at large: Samples representing acute and convalescent COVID-19 were sourced from the United States, Italy and Spain.

Only in-frame clones appear in the TCRdb table, and some are missing; sequencing was by immunoSEQ multiplex PCR. The table includes 250,000 to 350,000 clones, around 89% detected once. CDR1 and CDR2 (germline): GTSNPN, SVGIG (reference sequence). The V gene lost 3 bases and the J gene lost 4 bases, with 7 bases spanning the gap. This CDR3 has 12 residues. The specimen sequenced was peripheral blood. The chain carries TRBV30 and TRBJ2-4, with D perhaps matching TRBD2 (6 bases). This TCR was sampled from a woman aged 45-59 years with COVID-19, enrolled during active disease. In DNA form, the CDR3 reads TGTGCCTGGAGGGGAGGTAAAAACATTCAGTACTTC. Translated, it gives CAWRGGKNIQYF.